Each of the 18 T cell receptor beta chains below was sequenced from the same sample in a study of metastatic and nonmetastatic thyroid tumors. TCRdb reprocessed the PCR reads via MiXCR. Here the sample spans approximately 69,000 clones, approximately 15% being singletons. Thyroid surgery had not been preceded by any treatment in any patient. The sequenced material came from blood. The source of these receptors is a male donor with papillary thyroid cancer or a benign thyroid nodule (not recorded which). Some clones in this sample may be carry-over from other donors' samples.

This clone occurred many times. The V and J genes are TRBV5-6 and TRBJ1-2; D ambiguous. Germline V gene data show CDR1 as SGHDT and CDR2 as YYEEEE. Trimming pared 2 bases from V and 7 bases from J, leaving 6 bases between. The CDR3 is made up of 11 amino acids. CDR3 in amino acids: CASSFGSGYTF. CDR3 sequence (DNA): TGTGCCAGCAGCTTCGGGTCTGGCTACACCTTC.

The genes are TRBV6-1 and TRBJ1-6; a possible D gene is TRBD1 (6 bases). This CDR3 has 14 residues. Trimming stripped 7 bases from V and 10 bases from J, with 17 bases between. Germline V gene sequence: CDR1 MNHNS, CDR2 SASEGT. The CDR3 DNA follows: TGTGCCAGCAACCCCTTAGGGGGGCGGTCACCCCTCCACTTT. Its protein is CASNPLGGRSPLHF.

This clone was observed a single time. The V call is TRBV20-1, the J call TRBJ2-2; D not certain. V gave up 2 bases and J gave up 1 base, with 5 bases separating them. The CDR3 covers 13 residues. From germline, CDR1 is DFQATT and CDR2 SNEGSKA (reference sequence). The CDR3 region has the DNA TGCAGTGCTAGAATACAGAACACCGGGGAGCTGTTTTTT. This sequence encodes CSARIQNTGELFF.

This clone was recorded at least ten times. This chain connects TRBV28 to TRBJ2-3, with D unresolved. The CDR3 consists of 13 residues. V was trimmed by 6 bases and J by 0 bases, leaving 7 bases between them. CDR1 MDHEN and CDR2 SYDVKM come from the germline V gene. The CDR3 reads CASRDPSTDTQYF. The CDR3 coding sequence is TGTGCCAGCAGAGACCCTAGCACAGATACGCAGTATTTT.

This clone was recorded at least ten times. The chain is built from TRBV12-3 or TRBV12-4 and TRBJ2-7; D remains ambiguous. There are 12 residues in the CDR3. Trimming removed 3 bases at V and 5 bases at J, with 8 bases between. CDR3 in DNA: TGTGCCAGCAGTTTGGTGTTGAACGAGCAGTACTTC. Its translation is CASSLVLNEQYF.

The chain couples TRBV12-3 or TRBV12-4 to TRBJ2-7, with a possible D match to TRBD1 (6 bases). This CDR3 contains 14 residues. V lost 3 bases to trimming and J lost 5 bases, with 14 bases between them. CDR3 nucleotide sequence: TGTGCCAGCAGTTTCGTAGAGGGACACCACGAGCAGTACTTC. It encodes CASSFVEGHHEQYF.

In this sample, this clone turned up many times. The V and J genes are TRBV6-1 and TRBJ1-4; no reliable D call. Trimming stripped 5 bases from V and 4 bases from J, with 11 bases between. This CDR3 contains 14 residues. The germline gives CDR1 MNHNS, CDR2 SASEGT. CDR3: CASSRRSNNEKLFF. CDR3 in DNA: TGTGCCAGCAGTCGTAGATCTAATAATGAAAAACTGTTTTTT.

The chain combines TRBV30 with TRBJ2-1; D unresolved. This CDR3 spans 14 amino acids. CDR1 is GTSNPN, CDR2 SVGIG, per germline (reference sequence). Trimming shortened V by 3 bases and J by 7 bases, and 16 bases separated the two germline ends. The CDR3 reads CAWRRWGRRNEQFF. CDR3 nucleotide sequence: TGTGCCTGGAGGCGGTGGGGTAGGAGAAATGAGCAGTTCTTC. Full variable domain (remainder filled in from reference TRBV30 and TRBJ2-1): SQTIHQWPATLVQPVGSPLSLECTVEGTSNPNLYWYRQAAGRGLQLLFYSVGIGQISSEVPQNLSASRPQDRQFILSSKKLLLSDSGFYLCAWRRWGRRNEQFFGPGTRLTVL.

The rearrangement uses TRBV30 and TRBJ1-1; a possible D gene is TRBD1 (6 bases). The germline V and J ends were trimmed by 4 bases and 7 bases, with 19 bases remaining between them. CDR3 length equals 14 residues. The germline gives CDR1 GTSNPN, CDR2 SVGIG (reference sequence). The CDR3 spells CAWTLTGTIGEAFF. CDR3 nucleotides: TGTGCCTGGACGCTAACCGGGACAATCGGTGAAGCTTTCTTT.

In this sample, this clone turned up many times. At one boundary the junction diverges from the germline segment, which might be a read error. Other DNA sequences in the same sample also yield this CDR3. The rearrangement links TRBV7-7 to TRBJ2-3; D possibly matches TRBD1 or TRBD2 (5 bases each). Germline V lookup: CDR1 SSHAT, CDR2 FNYEAQ (reference sequence). The CDR3 extends over 15 amino acids. The CDR3 region is CASSSTPLEGDTQYF. The CDR3 DNA reads TGTGCTAGCAGCTCAACACCCCTCGAGGGGGATACGCAGTATTTT.

This clone was observed at least ten times. This chain connects TRBV25-1 to TRBJ2-3; tentatively, D is TRBD1 (5 bases). Per the germline V gene, CDR1 is MGHDK and CDR2 is SYGVNS. With 4 bases removed from V and 0 bases from J, the gap between germline ends came to 11 bases. The CDR3 sequence is 15 residues long. The CDR3 here is CASSVGQPSTDTQYF. For the CDR3, the DNA is TGTGCCAGCAGTGTAGGACAACCTAGCACAGATACGCAGTATTTT.

This clone was counted at least ten times. The V gene is TRBV6-1, the J gene TRBJ1-1, with a tentative D call TRBD1 (5 bases). With 5 bases removed from V and 2 bases from J, the gap between germline ends came to 9 bases. The germline gives CDR1 MNHNS, CDR2 SASEGT. CDR3 length: 13 amino acids. Here the CDR3 reads CASSPTGNTEAFF. The CDR3 DNA sequence: TGTGCCAGCAGTCCAACAGGTAACACTGAAGCTTTCTTT.

This clone was seen repeatedly, ten times or more. The chain joins TRBV27 to TRBJ1-2; D is ambiguous. V lost 2 bases and J lost 3, with 16 bases in between. The CDR3 contains 16 residues. Germline V gene data show CDR1 as MNHEY and CDR2 as SMNVEV (reference sequence). CDR3 DNA: TGTGCCAGCAGTTTAAACGACGGTACAAGGGACTATGGCTACACCTTC. Amino acids: CASSLNDGTRDYGYTF.

Many counts were recorded for this clone. This chain uses TRBV19 with TRBJ2-1; 8 bases align to TRBD1. Losses at the gene ends were 5 bases for V and 5 bases for J; bases not matched to a gene: 5. The CDR3 loop spans 14 amino acids. Germline V gene lookup returns CDR1 LNHDA and CDR2 SQIVND (reference sequence). The CDR3 sequence: CASSLQGAHNEQFF. In nucleotides, the CDR3 is TGTGCCAGTAGTTTGCAGGGGGCCCACAATGAGCAGTTCTTC.

This clone has a count of ten or more. The chain employs TRBV6-1 and TRBJ2-7, with 8 bases fitting TRBD1. Per the germline V gene, CDR1 is MNHNS and CDR2 is SASEGT. The junction had 13 bases not matched to a gene; V was cut back by 7 bases and J by 5 bases. The CDR3 is made up of 15 amino acids. CDR3: CASKTGQGSYHEQYV. In DNA form, the CDR3 reads TGTGCCAGCAAAACTGGACAGGGATCGTACCACGAGCAGTACGTC.

This clone was observed at least ten times. This sequence joins TRBV5-6 and TRBJ2-1; D ambiguous. V lost 1 base and J lost 6, with 5 bases in between. The CDR3 contains 12 residues. The germline V gene has CDR1 SGHDT and CDR2 YYEEEE. The CDR3, as DNA: TGTGCCAGCAGCTTGATTAGCAATGAGCAGTTCTTC. Encoded protein: CASSLISNEQFF.

This clone was counted at least ten times. The genes are TRBV19 and TRBJ2-7; D is tentatively TRBD1 or TRBD2 (5 bases each). V was trimmed by 3 bases and J by 3 bases, leaving 15 bases between them. Germline values: CDR1 LNHDA, CDR2 SQIVND (reference sequence). The length of the CDR3 is 15 residues. The chain's CDR3 is CASSIGPGPRYEQYF. The CDR3 coding sequence is TGTGCCAGTAGTATTGGTCCGGGGCCACGCTACGAGCAGTACTTC.

This clone was seen many times. The CDR3 reads CASSPRGKNEQFF. The CDR3 DNA is TGTGCCAGCAGCCCTCGAGGAAAGAATGAGCAGTTCTTC. V and J are TRBV11-3 and TRBJ2-1; no reliable D call. The CDR3 is 13 amino acids. CDR1 is SGHNT and CDR2 is YENEEA in the germline V gene. Trimming shortened V by 5 bases and J by 7 bases, and 12 bases separated the two germline ends.